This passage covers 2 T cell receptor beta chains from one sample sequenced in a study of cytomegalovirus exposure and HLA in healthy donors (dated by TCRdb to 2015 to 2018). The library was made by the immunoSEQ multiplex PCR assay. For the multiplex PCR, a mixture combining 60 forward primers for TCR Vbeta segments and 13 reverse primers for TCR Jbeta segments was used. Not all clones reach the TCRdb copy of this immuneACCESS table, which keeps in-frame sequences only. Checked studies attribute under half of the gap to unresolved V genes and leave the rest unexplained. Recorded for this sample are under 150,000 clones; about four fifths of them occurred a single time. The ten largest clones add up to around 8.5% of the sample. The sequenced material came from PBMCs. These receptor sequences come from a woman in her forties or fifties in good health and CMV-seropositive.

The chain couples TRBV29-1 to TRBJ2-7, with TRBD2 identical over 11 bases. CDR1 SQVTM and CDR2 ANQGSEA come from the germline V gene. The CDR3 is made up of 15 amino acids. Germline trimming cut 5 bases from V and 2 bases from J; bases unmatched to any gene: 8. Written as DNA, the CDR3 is TGCAGCGTTCTCATCACTAGCGGGAGCCCCTACGAGCAGTACTTC. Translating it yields CSVLITSGSPYEQYF.

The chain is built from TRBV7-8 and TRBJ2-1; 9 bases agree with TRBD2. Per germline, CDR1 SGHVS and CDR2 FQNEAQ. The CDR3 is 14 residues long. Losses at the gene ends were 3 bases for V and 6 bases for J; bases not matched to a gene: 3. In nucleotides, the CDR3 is TGTGCCAGCAGCTTTAGCGGGAGTGGCAATGAGCAGTTCTTC. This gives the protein CASSFSGSGNEQFF.